This T cell receptor beta chain emerged from a study of blood T cell repertoires in COVID-19. Background on the study: The samples span acute and convalescent COVID-19 from the United States, Italy and Spain. From T cells, B-cell-depleted T cells, or PBMCs came the material, which was cDNA or gDNA.

The authors' processing: It was from reference gene primer amplification that nucleated cell counts were estimated. TCRdb's copy holds only in-frame clones and misses some; the assay was immunoSEQ multiplex PCR. Clonal size and the V and J genes are those of that table, whereas D and trimming came from the DNA. The table shows 150,000 or so clones, with about 81% occurring only once. This CDR3 spans 15 amino acids. V dropped 1 base and J dropped 4; count of bases not matched to a gene: 4. CDR1 is LGHNA and CDR2 is YSLEER in the germline V gene. The V and J genes are TRBV4-3 and TRBJ2-7; 10 nucleotides line up with TRBD1. Sequencing used peripheral blood. This receptor was identified in a human donor in a cohort sampled during active COVID-19. The chain's CDR3 is CASSQARDRGYEQYF. The CDR3 nucleotides read TGCGCCAGCAGCCAAGCCCGGGACAGGGGTTACGAGCAGTACTTC.